These 13 T cell receptor beta chains came from one sample sequenced in a study of read filtering for tumor transcriptome and immune sequencing. Molecular barcoded adaptors covering alpha/delta and beta/gamma chains were used on about 0.4 ug RNA. MiXCR was run by TCRdb on the reads, yielding one entry per CDR3 protein. The sample yields about 57,000 distinct CDR3 sequences, 20% to 25% seen once. Input material: a population of CD138-negative cells sorted from bone marrow. Receptors originate from a donor aged 40 or older with multiple myeloma.

The rearrangement uses TRBV20-1 and TRBJ2-1, with D perhaps TRBD1 (5 bases). The CDR3 is 15 amino acids. The ends were cut back, 6 bases at V and 8 bases at J, with 23 bases in the middle. CDR1 is DFQATT and CDR2 is SNEGSKA in the germline V gene (reference sequence). CDR3 DNA: TGCAGTGCCGAGGCCCCACAATCATGGGGCGATGAGCAGTTCTTC. Its translation is CSAEAPQSWGDEQFF.

The chain employs TRBV5-1 and TRBJ1-1; the D is unclear. The CDR3 totals 13 residues. The V and J ends lost 2 bases and 4 bases respectively, with 9 bases between them. Germline CDR1 is SGHRS and CDR2 is YFSETQ. The CDR3 bases are TGCGCCAGCAGCTTAGGAGGGCTCACTGAAGCTTTCTTT. It yields the protein CASSLGGLTEAFF.

This clonotype showed up many times. The chain has TRBV12-3 or TRBV12-4 and TRBJ1-4, with 7 bases lining up with TRBD1. The CDR3 length is 16 residues. V dropped 6 bases and J dropped 0; count of bases not matched to a gene: 7. Here the CDR3 DNA reads TGTGCCAGCAGGCCGGGACAGCTTTCAACTAATGAAAAACTGTTTTTT. Translating gives CASRPGQLSTNEKLFF.

This clonotype was recorded many times. This rearrangement joins TRBV5-1 to TRBJ1-6; perhaps TRBD1 as D (5 bases). Germline V CDR1 and CDR2: SGHRS, YFSETQ. CDR3 size: 14 residues. Trimming took 4 bases from V and 8 from J, leaving 13 bases between them. The CDR3 DNA is TGCGCCAGCAGCCCCAGAGAGGGGTATTCACCCCTCCACTTT. Residues: CASSPREGYSPLHF.

About this clonotype itself: A single base separates this from a much larger clone, so it may be a read error. The chain uses TRBV3-1 and TRBJ2-7; no definite D call. Germline assignment: CDR1 LGHDT and CDR2 YNNKEL (reference sequence). Trimming shortened V by 1 base and J by 3 bases, and 10 bases separated the two germline ends. The CDR3 totals 14 residues. CDR3 region: CASSQAGVVYEQYF. CDR3 nucleotides: TGTGCCAGCAGCCAAGCCGGCGTTGTCTACGAGCAGTACTTC.

On this clonotype itself: Possible read error: a much larger clone is one base away. The V and J genes are TRBV24-1 and TRBJ2-1; 8 bases fit TRBD1. CDR1 is KGHDR and CDR2 is SFDVKD in the germline V gene. This CDR3 is built from 14 residues. The DNA for the CDR3 is TGTGCCACCAGTGACCCAGGGGGCCACAATGGGCAGTTCTTC. Its translation: CATSDPGGHNGQFF.

The table lists this clonotype with many counts. This chain joins TRBV20-1 and TRBJ2-5, with TRBD1 matching 8 bases. The CDR3 is 14 residues long. V lost 2 bases to trimming and J lost 3 bases; unmatched junction nucleotides: 5. Germline CDR1 is DFQATT and CDR2 is SNEGSKA (reference sequence). CDR3 sequence (DNA): TGCAGTGCTAGATACAGGGGGTTTGAAGAGACCCAGTACTTC. This sequence encodes CSARYRGFEETQYF.

This clonotype was picked up a small number of times. One base away lies a much larger clone, so this may be a sequencing read error. The CDR3 DNA reads TGTGCCATCAGCGAGCGACAGTTGGGCACTGGAGCTTTCTTT. It yields the protein CAISERQLGTGAFF. The J gene is TRBJ1-1, the V gene TRBV10-3; possible D gene TRBD1, 5 bases. The V gene's germline CDR1 is ENHRY and CDR2 SYGVKD. This CDR3 has 14 amino acids.

The genes are TRBV12-3 or TRBV12-4 and TRBJ1-2; 12 bases fit TRBD1. There are 13 residues in the CDR3. The ends lost 8 bases at V and 6 bases at J; junction bases unmatched: 4. This CDR3 is CASQGQGADGYTF. CDR3 DNA: TGTGCCAGCCAGGGACAGGGGGCGGATGGCTACACCTTC.

The chain links TRBV19 to TRBJ1-5; D remains unclear. Between the trimmed V and J ends, which lost 6 bases and 6 bases, there was a span of 18 bases. Germline loops: CDR1 LNHDA, CDR2 SQIVND (reference sequence). The CDR3 contains 15 residues. The CDR3 DNA reads as TGTGCCAGTAGGCCAAGCGCGGATCTGGTTCAGCCCCAGCATTTT. Amino acids: CASRPSADLVQPQHF.

There are many counts of this clonotype. The chain uses TRBV5-1 and TRBJ2-7, with a tentative D call TRBD1 (5 bases). Between the trimmed V and J ends, which lost 4 bases and 4 bases, there was a span of 15 bases. Germline V lookup: CDR1 SGHRS, CDR2 YFSETQ. This CDR3 is 14 amino acids long. For the CDR3, the DNA is TGCGCCAGCAGCACCGGACAAGCAAAGTACGAGCAGTACTTC. Protein: CASSTGQAKYEQYF.

The CDR3 protein is CASSLGGRTSYEQYF. In nucleotides, the CDR3 is TGTGCCAGCAGCTTAGGCGGGAGGACCTCCTACGAGCAGTACTTC. The chain links TRBV11-2 to TRBJ2-7; 8 bases map to TRBD2. This CDR3 contains 15 residues. Germline assignment: CDR1 SGHAT and CDR2 FQNNGV. The junction had 2 bases not matched to a gene; V was cut back by 1 base and J by 0 bases.

This clonotype has at least ten counts. V gene TRBV28 combines with J gene TRBJ2-1, with 7 bases that match TRBD2. Unmatched junction bases numbered 7, after V lost 4 bases and J lost 4 bases. The CDR3 contains 15 residues. CDR1 and CDR2 (germline): MDHEN, SYDVKM. The CDR3 sequence is CASSWEGDGYNEQFF. CDR3 nucleotides: TGTGCCAGCAGTTGGGAGGGAGATGGTTACAATGAGCAGTTCTTC.